The 8 T cell receptor beta chains reported below all come from one sample, sequenced in a study of control samples from healthy donors and cancer patients. Profiled with immunoSEQ multiplex PCR; TCRdb holds only in-frame clones, not every one. The sample has 85,000 to 100,000 clones, over 85% seen once; the top ten hold around 8.2%. The sample comprised blood. The receptors originated from a man between 18 and 35 years old in good health.

This chain joins TRBV5-1 and TRBJ1-1; D uncertain. The CDR3 has 13 amino acids. The germline CDR1 and CDR2 sequences are SGHRS and YFSETQ. The germline V and J ends were trimmed by 4 bases and 7 bases, with 14 bases remaining between them. The CDR3 region has the DNA TGCGCCAGCAGCCCGGACTCCCCGATTGAAGCTTTCTTT. The encoded protein is CASSPDSPIEAFF.

This chain joins TRBV7-2 and TRBJ2-7; a weak D match, TRBD2 (5 bases). The V end lost 2 bases, the J end lost 7 bases, and 12 bases lay between the germline ends. The germline CDR1 and CDR2 sequences are SGHTA and FQGNSA. The CDR3 is 13 amino acids. The chain's CDR3 is CASSLSPLVEQYF. The CDR3 DNA sequence: TGTGCCAGCAGCTTATCCCCACTAGTGGAGCAGTACTTC.

The chain links TRBV27 to TRBJ1-3; 7 bases align to TRBD1. Germline V gene data show CDR1 as MNHEY and CDR2 as SMNVEV (reference sequence). CDR3 length: 13 residues. J lost 1 base, V lost 7 bases, and 1 base had no gene match. CDR3 sequence reads: CASTTGSGNTIYF. CDR3 sequence (DNA): TGTGCCAGCACGACAGGGTCTGGAAACACCATATATTTT.

This clone was picked up one time. The rearrangement links TRBV5-1 to TRBJ2-3, with D possibly being TRBD2 (6 bases). The CDR3 contains 14 residues. Germline-derived CDR1 and CDR2 are SGHRS and YFSETQ. V shed 2 bases and J shed 2 bases, with 9 bases lying between them. CDR3 coding DNA: TGCGCCAGCAGCTTTTCGGGGGACACAGATACGCAGTATTTT. The encoded protein is CASSFSGDTDTQYF.

This sequence joins TRBV5-1 and TRBJ2-1; D perhaps matches TRBD2 (6 bases). Germline V gene data show CDR1 as SGHRS and CDR2 as YFSETQ. The V end was cut by 0 bases, the J end by 4 bases, with 14 bases between. There are 16 residues in the CDR3. CDR3 sequence (DNA): TGCGCCAGCAGCTTGGCCCCCAGCGGGCCATACAATGAGCAGTTCTTC. Protein sequence: CASSLAPSGPYNEQFF.

The rearrangement uses TRBV24-1 and TRBJ2-1, with a tentative D call TRBD2 (5 bases). The CDR3 runs to 14 residues. Trimming left V 3 bases short and J 7 bases short, with 12 bases between. Germline values: CDR1 KGHDR, CDR2 SFDVKD. Here the CDR3 DNA reads TGTGCCACCAGTGATCATGGAGTAGCGAATGAGCAGTTCTTC. Translation: CATSDHGVANEQFF.

The chain couples TRBV7-2 to TRBJ1-4, with no clear D. Germline V gene lookup returns CDR1 SGHTA and CDR2 FQGNSA. V was trimmed by 0 bases and J by 8 bases, leaving 16 bases between them. The CDR3 length is 16 residues. CDR3 nucleotides: TGTGCCAGCAGCTTAGCGCCCGGGAGTTCCTTGGAAAAACTGTTTTTT. This codes for CASSLAPGSSLEKLFF.

The J gene is TRBJ2-7, the V gene TRBV5-4, with TRBD1 matching over 7 bases. The CDR3 is made up of 15 amino acids. V dropped 4 bases and J dropped 1; count of bases not matched to a gene: 8. Germline values: CDR1 SGHNT, CDR2 YYREEE (reference sequence). The CDR3 DNA is TGTGCCAGCAGCAGTTTACAGGGGTCGTCCTACGAGCAGTACTTC. It specifies CASSSLQGSSYEQYF.